A single sample is the source of the 3 T cell receptor beta chains below, sequenced in a study of shared clonotypes between healthy human individuals. Data came from immunoSEQ multiplex PCR; TCRdb stores just in-frame clones and leaves some out. The sample has a few million clones; around 90% are singletons. Sequences were obtained from naive CD4+ T cells sorted from blood. Documented subset: CD45RA+ positively selected. The receptors come from a man younger than 30 in good health.

The chain is built from TRBV10-3 and TRBJ2-1, with 9 bases that match TRBD2. The CDR3 covers 13 residues. CDR1 is ENHRY, CDR2 SYGVKD, per germline. With 9 bases clipped from V and 8 bases from J, the junction kept 8 bases outside the gene matches. The CDR3 reads CAIGWREGDEQFF. In DNA, the CDR3 is TGTGCCATAGGGTGGCGGGAGGGCGATGAGCAGTTCTTC.

The gene calls are TRBV5-1 and TRBJ2-7, with D perhaps being TRBD1 or TRBD2 (5 bases each). Per the germline V gene, CDR1 is SGHRS and CDR2 is YFSETQ. The CDR3 totals 17 residues. With 0 bases removed from V and 3 bases from J, the gap between germline ends came to 19 bases. This CDR3 is CASSLEGTLTLGYEQYF. CDR3 DNA: TGCGCCAGCAGCTTGGAGGGGACGCTGACCTTGGGCTACGAGCAGTACTTC.

The chain is built from TRBV5-8 and TRBJ1-5; D is possibly TRBD1 (5 bases). Germline-derived CDR1 and CDR2 are SGHTS and YDEGEE. This CDR3 region has 15 residues. With 1 base removed from V and 5 bases from J, the gap between germline ends came to 13 bases. CDR3 residues: CASSLLGVMDQPQHF. The CDR3 DNA sequence: TGTGCCAGCAGCTTGTTGGGGGTAATGGATCAGCCCCAGCATTTT.